The present TCR beta chain was sequenced within a study of T cells in Graves' hyperthyroidism and ophthalmopathy. General study points: The blood repertoire included most of the expanded thyroid clonotypes above 0.001. Model-based prediction identified ophthalmopathy a median around seven months prior to its onset.

The table lists this clonotype with many counts. What it recognizes is unknown. Lactation, pregnancy, other autoimmune disease or uncontrolled infection led to exclusion of patients. Clinical symptoms, serum thyroxine and TRAb, thyroid ultrasound and orbital computed tomography were used for the diagnoses. Germline V gene lookup returns CDR1 MNHNS and CDR2 SASEGT. V was trimmed by 5 bases and J by 0 bases, leaving 11 bases between them. The CDR3 is 14 residues long. TCR beta CDR3 regions were amplified from RNA transcripts. The HTBI set primed first-round TCR CDR3 RT-PCR. A single record per CDR3 protein comes from TCRdb applying MiXCR to the multiplex PCR reads. The sample consists of under 350,000 distinct CDR3 sequences, around 20% of them appearing once.

Sequencing input: blood. This receptor was taken from a woman between 45 and 60 years old with Graves' hyperthyroidism. V usage is TRBV6-1 and J usage is TRBJ2-7; D gene unclear. The CDR3 bases are TGTGCCAGCAGTAGGGCAGTTAGCTCCTACGAGCAGTACTTC. It yields the protein CASSRAVSSYEQYF.